The 6 T cell receptor beta chains below come from one sample, sequenced in a study of OX40 agonist ivuxolimab in advanced cancers. Repertoires were generated with immunoSEQ multiplex PCR, while TCRdb's copy carries only in-frame clones and drops some. The sample shows 19,000 or so clones, around 73% of them seen only once. Material: CD4+ or CD8+ T cells sorted from blood, obtained in a trial of the OX40 agonist ivuxolimab. These receptor sequences come from an adult with an advanced solid tumor such as melanoma, head and neck, liver or kidney cancer.

This rearrangement joins TRBV7-2 to TRBJ1-4, with TRBD1 as a possible D gene (6 bases). Germline CDR1 is SGHTA and CDR2 is FQGNSA. Trimming shortened V by 1 base and J by 8 bases, and 20 bases separated the two germline ends. The CDR3 covers 17 residues. The CDR3 DNA reads as TGTGCCAGCAGCTTAGAAACCGTGACAGGCGTCCGGGAAAAACTGTTTTTT. Its protein is CASSLETVTGVREKLFF.

This clone was seen more than once but under ten times. The V and J genes are TRBV7-9 and TRBJ2-7, with 7 bases matching TRBD2. Germline V lookup: CDR1 SEHNR, CDR2 FQNEAQ (reference sequence). The ends lost 5 bases at V and 4 bases at J; junction bases unmatched: 11. The CDR3 loop spans 15 amino acids. The CDR3: CASSPPPGGGYEQYF. DNA of the CDR3: TGTGCCAGCAGCCCACCCCCGGGGGGAGGGTACGAGCAGTACTTC.

In DNA, the CDR3 is TGCGCCAGCAGCCAAATCGGACAGGGAGGCATTCAGTACTTC. Encoded protein: CASSQIGQGGIQYF. The chain has TRBV4-1 and TRBJ2-4; 8 bases line up with TRBD1. The germline V gene encodes CDR1 MGHRA and CDR2 YSYEKL. The CDR3 covers 14 residues. V trimming: 2 bases; J trimming: 9 bases; junction bases outside the gene matches: 6.

The chain carries TRBV7-3 and TRBJ2-1; D may be TRBD2 (5 bases). From germline, CDR1 is SGHTA and CDR2 FQGTGA. The V and J ends lost 4 bases and 0 bases respectively, with 10 bases between them. The CDR3 has 15 amino acids. The CDR3 DNA is TGTGCCAGCAGCTGGACTCCCAGCTCCTACAATGAGCAGTTCTTC. Its translation is CASSWTPSSYNEQFF.

V usage is TRBV30 and J usage is TRBJ2-7, with unresolved D. The V end was cut by 0 bases, the J end by 12 bases, with 12 bases between. There are 11 residues in the CDR3. Germline assignment: CDR1 GTSNPN and CDR2 SVGIG (reference sequence). CDR3 bases: TGTGCCTGGAGTGTAAACGTGGAACTGTACTTC. Amino acid sequence: CAWSVNVELYF.

This chain uses TRBV7-9 with TRBJ2-2; 10 bases are a match to TRBD1. Germline assignment: CDR1 SEHNR and CDR2 FQNEAQ (reference sequence). This CDR3 region has 15 residues. V lost 2 bases, J lost 7 bases, and 4 bases stayed unmatched. CDR3 in DNA: TGTGCCAGCAGCTTAACGGGACAGGGGATCGGGGAGCTGTTTTTT. Amino acids: CASSLTGQGIGELFF.